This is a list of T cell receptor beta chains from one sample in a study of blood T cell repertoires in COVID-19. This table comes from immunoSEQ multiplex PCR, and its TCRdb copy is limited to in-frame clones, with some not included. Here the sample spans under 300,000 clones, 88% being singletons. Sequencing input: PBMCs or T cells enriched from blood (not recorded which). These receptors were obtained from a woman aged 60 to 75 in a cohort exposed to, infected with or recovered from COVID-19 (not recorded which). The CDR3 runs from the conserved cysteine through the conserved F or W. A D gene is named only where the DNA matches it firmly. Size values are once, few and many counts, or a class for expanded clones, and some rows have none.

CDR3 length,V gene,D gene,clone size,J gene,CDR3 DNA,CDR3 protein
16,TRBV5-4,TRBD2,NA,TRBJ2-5,TGTGCCAGCAGCCCTTTGCTAGCGGGAGTTGGTGAGACCCAGTACTTC,CASSPLLAGVGETQYF
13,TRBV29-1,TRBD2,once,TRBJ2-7,TGCAGCGGGGTCGGGACTATCTCCTACGAGCAGTACTTC,CSGVGTISYEQYF
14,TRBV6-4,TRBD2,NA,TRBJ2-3,TGTGCCAGCAGCGTGAGCGGGACCACAGATACGCAGTATTTT,CASSVSGTTDTQYF
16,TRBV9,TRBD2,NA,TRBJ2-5,TGTGCCAGCAGCGCCCTTCGACTAGCGGGAGAGGAGACCCAGTACTTC,CASSALRLAGEETQYF
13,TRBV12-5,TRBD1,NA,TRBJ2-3,TGTGCTAGTGGGGGACAGGGAACAGATACGCAGTATTTT,CASGGQGTDTQYF
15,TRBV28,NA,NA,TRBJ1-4,TGTGCCAGCAGTTTATCTGGCGCCGGGGGGGAAAAACTGTTTTTT,CASSLSGAGGEKLFF
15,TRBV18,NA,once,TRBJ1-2,TGTGCCAGCTCACCACAACTTCAGGGCGACTATGGCTACACCTTC,CASSPQLQGDYGYTF
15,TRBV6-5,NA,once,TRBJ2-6,TGTGCCAGCAGTTACGCGGGGTCGGGGGCCAACGTCCTGACTTTC,CASSYAGSGANVLTF
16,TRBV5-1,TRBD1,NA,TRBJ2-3,TGCGCCAGCAGCCAGCAGGGACAGGGGGCAGCAGATACGCAGTATTTT,CASSQQGQGAADTQYF
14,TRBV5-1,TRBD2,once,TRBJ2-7,TGCGCCAGCAGCTTTACTAGCGGGACAGGTGAGCAGTACTTC,CASSFTSGTGEQYF
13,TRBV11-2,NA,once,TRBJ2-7,TGTGCCAGCAGCCAAAGGGGTGTCGACGAGCAGTACTTC,CASSQRGVDEQYF
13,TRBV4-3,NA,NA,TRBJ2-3,TGCGCCAGCAGCCGGGGGGGCACAGATACGCAGTATTTT,CASSRGGTDTQYF
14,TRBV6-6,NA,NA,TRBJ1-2,TGTGCCAGCAGTCCCGACGGGGCTAACTATGGCTACACCTTC,CASSPDGANYGYTF
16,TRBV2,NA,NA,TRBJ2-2,TGTGCCAGCAGTGAAGAACAGGGAGATAACACCGGGGAGCTGTTTTTT,CASSEEQGDNTGELFF
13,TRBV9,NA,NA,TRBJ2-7,TGTGCCAGCAGCGTAGGGGCGACCTACGAGCAGTACTTC,CASSVGATYEQYF
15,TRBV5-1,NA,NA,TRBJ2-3,TGCGCCAGCAGCTTTACGTACGGGGGTACAGATACGCAGTATTTT,CASSFTYGGTDTQYF
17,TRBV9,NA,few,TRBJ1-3,TGTGCCAGCAGCGTAAAGGTGGGGCAGGGAACTGGAAACACCATATATTTT,CASSVKVGQGTGNTIYF
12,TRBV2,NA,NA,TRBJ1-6,TGTGCCAGCACCCCAGATAATTCACCCCTCCACTTT,CASTPDNSPLHF
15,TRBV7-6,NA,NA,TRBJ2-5,TGTGCCAGCAGCTTAGTAACCGGGATTTCAGAGACCCAGTACTTC,CASSLVTGISETQYF
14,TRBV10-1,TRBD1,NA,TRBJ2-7,TGCGCCAGCAGTGCCGGGACAGGACCCTACGAGCAGTACTTC,CASSAGTGPYEQYF
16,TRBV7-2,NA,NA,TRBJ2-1,TGTGCCAGCAGCTTGCCCGGCGGAGACTCCTACAATGAGCAGTTCTTC,CASSLPGGDSYNEQFF
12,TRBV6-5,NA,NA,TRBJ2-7,TGTGCCAGCAGTCTCTCCCCTAAGGAGCAGTACTTC,CASSLSPKEQYF
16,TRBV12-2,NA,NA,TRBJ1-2,TGTGCAAGTCGCTTAGCGAATAGGGGCCGGAACTATGGCTACACCTTC,CASRLANRGRNYGYTF
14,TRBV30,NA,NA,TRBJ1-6,TGTGCCTGGAGTGTAGGAAGGGCGGGATCACCCCTCCACTTT,CAWSVGRAGSPLHF
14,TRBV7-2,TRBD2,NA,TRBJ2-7,TGTGCCAGCAGCTTAGGACTAGCGGTCTACGAGCAGTACTTC,CASSLGLAVYEQYF
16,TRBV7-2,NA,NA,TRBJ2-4,TGTGCCAGCAGCTTAGCGCGAGGAATAGCCAAAAACATTCAGTACTTC,CASSLARGIAKNIQYF
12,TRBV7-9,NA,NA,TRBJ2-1,TGTGCCAGCATCGTTGGCAACAATGAGCAGTTCTTC,CASIVGNNEQFF
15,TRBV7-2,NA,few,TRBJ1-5,TGTGCCAGCAGCTTAGTAGGGGGATCTCAACAGCCCCAGCATTTT,CASSLVGGSQQPQHF
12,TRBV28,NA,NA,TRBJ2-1,TGTGCCAGCAGTTTAGCGGGCAATGAGCAGTTCTTC,CASSLAGNEQFF
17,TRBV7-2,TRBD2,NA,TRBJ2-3,TGTGCCAGCAGCTCGAAGACTAGCGGGAGGGCCTCAGATACGCAGTATTTT,CASSSKTSGRASDTQYF
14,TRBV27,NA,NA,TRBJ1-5,TGTGCCAGCAGTTCGGGACTTATCAATCAGCCCCAGCATTTT,CASSSGLINQPQHF
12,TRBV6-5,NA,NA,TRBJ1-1,TGTGCCAGCAGAAAGCAGGGTCTCGAAGCTTTCTTT,CASRKQGLEAFF
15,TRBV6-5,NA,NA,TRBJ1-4,TGTGCCAGCAGTTACCGGGGTCGCACTAATGAAAAACTGTTTTTT,CASSYRGRTNEKLFF
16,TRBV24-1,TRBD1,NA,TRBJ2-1,TGTGCCACCAGTGGTACCGGGACAGGAATCTACAATGAGCAGTTCTTC,CATSGTGTGIYNEQFF
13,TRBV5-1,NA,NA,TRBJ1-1,TGCGCCAGCAGCTTGGCTGGGATAGGGAGGGCTTTCTTT,CASSLAGIGRAFF
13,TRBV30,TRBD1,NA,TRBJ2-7,TGTGCCCAAGGACAGGGGAGCTCCTACGAGCAGTACTTC,CAQGQGSSYEQYF
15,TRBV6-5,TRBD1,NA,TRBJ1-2,TGTGTCAGCAGTTCTCCGGGACAGAGCTCCTATGGCTACACCTTC,CVSSSPGQSSYGYTF
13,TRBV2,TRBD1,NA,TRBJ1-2,TGTGCCAGCGGGGACAGACCTAACTATGGCTACACCTTC,CASGDRPNYGYTF
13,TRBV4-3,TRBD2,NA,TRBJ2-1,TGCGCCAGCAGCCTTGGACTAGCCTATGAGCAGTTCTTC,CASSLGLAYEQFF
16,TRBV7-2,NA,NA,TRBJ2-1,TGTGCCAGCAGTCGGATTGGGACATCTTCCTACAATGAGCAGTTCTTC,CASSRIGTSSYNEQFF
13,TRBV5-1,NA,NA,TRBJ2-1,TGCGCCAGCAGCCTCATACAGGGTGGTGAGCAGTTCTTC,CASSLIQGGEQFF
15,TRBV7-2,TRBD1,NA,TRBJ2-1,TGTGCCAGCAGCTTAGCCTACAGGGGACACAATGAGCAGTTCTTC,CASSLAYRGHNEQFF
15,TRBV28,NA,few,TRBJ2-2,TGTGCCAGCAGTTTGGGGAGGGGGGCGACCGGGGAGCTGTTTTTT,CASSLGRGATGELFF
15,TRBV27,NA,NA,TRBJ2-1,TGTGCCAGCAGTTTTTTTCGCGGCTCCTACAATGAGCAGTTCTTC,CASSFFRGSYNEQFF
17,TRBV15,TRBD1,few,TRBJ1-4,TGTGCCACCAGCAGAGGGACAGGCTCTGCAACTAATGAAAAACTGTTTTTT,CATSRGTGSATNEKLFF
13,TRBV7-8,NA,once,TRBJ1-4,TGTGCCAGCAGCTGGGGGCTTTGGGAAAAACTGTTTTTT,CASSWGLWEKLFF
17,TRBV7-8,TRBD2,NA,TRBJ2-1,TGTGCCAGCAGCAAAGAGGGGACTAGCGGGAGGTACAATGAGCAGTTCTTC,CASSKEGTSGRYNEQFF
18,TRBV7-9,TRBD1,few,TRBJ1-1,TGTGCCAGCAGCTCACGATCCGGGACAGTCCTCGGCACCTCGTGGGCTTTCTTT,CASSSRSGTVLGTSWAFF